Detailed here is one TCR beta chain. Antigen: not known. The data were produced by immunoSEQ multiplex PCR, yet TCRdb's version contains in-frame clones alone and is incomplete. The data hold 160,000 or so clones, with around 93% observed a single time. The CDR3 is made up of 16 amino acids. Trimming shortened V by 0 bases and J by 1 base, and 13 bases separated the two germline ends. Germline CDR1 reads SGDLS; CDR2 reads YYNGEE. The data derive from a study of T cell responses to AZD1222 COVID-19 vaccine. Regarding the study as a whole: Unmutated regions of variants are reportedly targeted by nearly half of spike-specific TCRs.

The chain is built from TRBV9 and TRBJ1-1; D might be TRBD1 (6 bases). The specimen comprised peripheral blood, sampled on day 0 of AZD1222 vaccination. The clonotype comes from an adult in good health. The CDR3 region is CASSVGAGVANTEAFF. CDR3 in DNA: TGTGCCAGCAGCGTAGGGGCAGGGGTGGCGAACACTGAAGCTTTCTTT.